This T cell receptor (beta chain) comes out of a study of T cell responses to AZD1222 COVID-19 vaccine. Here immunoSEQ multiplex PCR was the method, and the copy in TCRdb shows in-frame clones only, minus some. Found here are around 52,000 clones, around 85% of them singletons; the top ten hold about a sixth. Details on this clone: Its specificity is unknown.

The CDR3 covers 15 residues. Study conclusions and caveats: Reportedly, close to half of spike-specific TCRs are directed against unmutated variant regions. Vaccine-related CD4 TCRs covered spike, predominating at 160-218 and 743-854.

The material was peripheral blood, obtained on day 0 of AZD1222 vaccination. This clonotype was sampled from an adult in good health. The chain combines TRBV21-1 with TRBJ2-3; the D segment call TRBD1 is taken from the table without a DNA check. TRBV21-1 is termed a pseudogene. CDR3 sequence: CASSKAAGGTDTQYF. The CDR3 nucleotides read TGTGCCAGCAGCAAAGCGGCAGGGGGAACAGATACGCAGTATTTT.